This is a list of T cell receptor beta chains from one sample in a study of STAT5B mutations in CD4+ large granular lymphocyte leukemia. Here immunoSEQ multiplex PCR was the method, and the copy in TCRdb shows in-frame clones only, minus some. The sample records about 34,000 clones, approximately 82% being singletons. Sequencing was carried out using CD4+ T cells from blood buffy coats. The receptors shown here come from a human donor in good health. Both conserved end residues are part of each CDR3. The D gene is left open where the match is weak. Size is omitted from some rows. Given values are once, few, many or a class for expanded clones.

V gene	J gene	clone size	D gene	CDR3 protein	CDR3 DNA
TRBV5-4	TRBJ2-3	few	NA	CASSLRVSGSTDTQYF	TGTGCCAGCAGCTTACGGGTCAGCGGGAGCACAGATACGCAGTATTTT
TRBV7-2	TRBJ1-2	NA	TRBD1	CASSPGTGGDYGYTF	TGTGCCAGCAGCCCCGGGACAGGGGGCGACTATGGCTACACCTTC
TRBV19	TRBJ1-1	few	NA	CASANRANLDPEAFF	TGTGCCAGTGCTAACCGGGCCAACCTGGACCCTGAAGCTTTCTTT
TRBV5-1	TRBJ2-1	NA	NA	CASTPAPAPGDEQFF	TGCGCCAGCACCCCAGCCCCAGCCCCGGGCGATGAGCAGTTCTTC
TRBV6-1	TRBJ1-5	few	NA	CASSESEPQHF	TGTGCCAGCAGTGAAAGTGAGCCCCAGCATTTT
TRBV18	TRBJ2-5	NA	TRBD1	CASSGQGSETQYF	TGTGCCAGCTCAGGACAGGGTTCGGAGACCCAGTACTTC
TRBV5-4	TRBJ2-7	NA	TRBD2	CASSLAGGNRVQYF	TGTGCCAGCAGCTTAGCGGGAGGTAATAGGGTGCAGTACTTC
TRBV11-2	TRBJ1-2	once	NA	CASSLSHSDYGYTF	TGTGCCAGCAGCTTAAGTCACAGCGACTATGGCTACACCTTC
TRBV7-2	TRBJ2-7	NA	NA	CASSAPRTGTYEQYF	TGTGCCAGCAGCGCCCCACGAACGGGGACCTACGAGCAGTACTTC
TRBV11-2	TRBJ2-3	NA	TRBD1	CASSHRQGADTQYF	TGTGCCAGCAGCCACCGACAGGGCGCAGATACGCAGTATTTT
TRBV29-1	TRBJ1-1	NA	TRBD1	CSVERLTGDSEAFF	TGCAGCGTTGAAAGGCTGACAGGGGATTCGGAAGCTTTCTTT
TRBV5-6	TRBJ2-7	NA	NA	CASSKPGTTSYEQYF	TGTGCCAGCAGCAAACCCGGGACAACCTCCTACGAGCAGTACTTC
TRBV13	TRBJ2-7	NA	TRBD2	CASSSGWAGEVYEQYF	TGTGCCAGCAGCTCGGGGTGGGCGGGAGAAGTCTACGAGCAGTACTTC
TRBV19	TRBJ1-3	NA	NA	CASSIRRAGSNTIYF	TGTGCCAGTAGTATAAGGCGGGCAGGGTCGAACACCATATATTTT
TRBV7-2	TRBJ1-4	NA	TRBD1	CASSRDREKLFF	TGTGCCAGCAGCAGGGACAGGGAGAAACTGTTTTTT
TRBV6-1	TRBJ2-7	NA	TRBD2	CASSVVSGRSNEQYF	TGTGCCAGCAGTGTCGTTAGCGGGAGGTCCAACGAGCAGTACTTC
TRBV5-1	TRBJ1-2	NA	NA	CASSLSSVPNYGYTF	TGCGCCAGCAGCTTGTCGTCAGTACCTAACTATGGCTACACCTTC
TRBV10-1	TRBJ2-2	NA	NA	CASSNRDPRSELFF	TGCGCCAGCAGTAACCGGGACCCCCGATCGGAGCTGTTTTTT
TRBV5-1	TRBJ1-1	NA	TRBD1	CASSLGQQMNTEAFF	TGCGCCAGCAGCCTGGGACAGCAGATGAACACTGAAGCTTTCTTT
TRBV7-2	TRBJ1-4	NA	TRBD1	CASSFYQGASNEKLFF	TGTGCCAGCAGCTTCTACCAGGGGGCGTCTAATGAAAAACTGTTTTTT
TRBV18	TRBJ1-1	few	TRBD1	CASSSGGIAEAFF	TGTGCCAGCTCCTCAGGGGGTATCGCTGAAGCTTTCTTT
TRBV9	TRBJ2-1	once	NA	CASSVDPSYNEQFF	TGTGCCAGCAGCGTAGATCCATCCTACAATGAGCAGTTCTTC
TRBV27	TRBJ2-5	NA	TRBD2	CASSRTSGGTQYF	TGTGCCAGCAGTAGGACTAGCGGGGGGACCCAGTACTTC
TRBV7-8	TRBJ1-2	NA	NA	CASSLGGGFNYGYTF	TGTGCCAGCAGCTTAGGGGGGGGATTTAACTATGGCTACACCTTC
TRBV19	TRBJ1-5	NA	NA	CASTRQINQPQHF	TGTGCCAGTACCCGACAGATCAATCAGCCCCAGCATTTT
TRBV19	TRBJ2-4	NA	NA	CATQDDLAKNIQYF	TGTGCCACCCAAGATGACCTAGCCAAAAACATTCAGTACTTC
TRBV5-1	TRBJ1-6	NA	NA	CASSLGEGSALHF	TGCGCCAGCAGCTTGGGCGAGGGTTCAGCCCTCCACTTT
TRBV19	TRBJ2-3	NA	TRBD1	CASSGLGTVSTDTQYF	TGTGCCAGTAGTGGCCTCGGGACAGTGAGCACAGATACGCAGTATTTT
TRBV5-6	TRBJ1-1	NA	NA	CASSEYRAGAEAFF	TGTGCCAGCAGCGAATACAGGGCTGGAGCTGAAGCTTTCTTT
TRBV7-2	TRBJ1-2	NA	NA	CASSLAGQDFYGYTF	TGTGCCAGCAGCTTAGCGGGGCAGGACTTCTATGGCTACACCTTC
TRBV7-2	TRBJ2-5	NA	NA	CASSLGLGGGSQETQYF	TGTGCCAGCAGCTTAGGGTTGGGGGGCGGGAGTCAAGAGACCCAGTACTTC
TRBV7-2	TRBJ1-1	NA	NA	CASSLVRGGPSFF	TGTGCCAGCAGCTTAGTACGTGGGGGCCCCTCTTTCTTT
TRBV4-3	TRBJ1-1	few	NA	CASSQDPGTEAFF	TGCGCCAGCAGCCAAGATCCCGGCACTGAAGCTTTCTTT
TRBV6-1	TRBJ1-1	NA	TRBD1	CASRQGAIGTEAFF	TGTGCCAGCAGACAGGGGGCGATAGGCACTGAAGCTTTCTTT
TRBV27	TRBJ1-6	NA	NA	CASSFGDTFNSPLHF	TGTGCCAGCAGTTTTGGGGACACGTTCAATTCACCCCTCCACTTT
TRBV5-1	TRBJ2-5	NA	NA	CASSSSSVGETQYF	TGCGCCAGCAGCTCATCTAGCGTCGGGGAGACCCAGTACTTC
TRBV7-9	TRBJ1-2	NA	NA	CASSPEGRSNYGYTF	TGTGCCAGCAGCCCAGAAGGCAGATCCAACTATGGCTACACCTTC
TRBV19	TRBJ2-2	few	TRBD1	CASKPRQGANTGELFF	TGTGCCAGTAAGCCACGGCAGGGGGCAAACACCGGGGAGCTGTTTTTT
TRBV7-9	TRBJ1-3	NA	NA	CASSLRTGSSGNTIYF	TGTGCCAGCAGCTTACGCACAGGGAGCTCTGGAAACACCATATATTTT
TRBV5-1	TRBJ1-3	once	TRBD1	CASSLQTGSSGNTIYF	TGCGCCAGCAGCTTACAGACAGGGTCCTCTGGAAACACCATATATTTT
TRBV7-7	TRBJ2-3	NA	TRBD2	CASSLGSGTATGTDTQYF	TGTGCCAGCAGCTTAGGTAGCGGGACGGCCACGGGCACAGATACGCAGTATTTT
TRBV2	TRBJ1-1	few	TRBD1	CASNRGLMNTEAFF	TGTGCCAGCAACAGGGGGTTAATGAACACTGAAGCTTTCTTT
TRBV20-1	TRBJ2-1	NA	NA	CSLVRGDEQFF	TGCAGTTTGGTCAGGGGCGATGAGCAGTTCTTC
TRBV5-4	TRBJ1-1	NA	NA	CASSLKGEARAFF	TGTGCCAGCAGCTTGAAGGGGGAAGCGAGGGCTTTCTTT
TRBV21-1	TRBJ2-1	NA	NA	CASSHPCKLEYNEQFF	TGTGCCAGCAGCCACCCCTGTAAGCTAGAATACAATGAGCAGTTCTTC
TRBV9	TRBJ2-3	NA	NA	CASSVASLASSTDTQYF	TGTGCCAGCAGCGTAGCTTCCCTAGCTTCTAGCACAGATACGCAGTATTTT
TRBV6-1	TRBJ1-6	NA	NA	CASKGFIYNSPLHF	TGTGCCAGCAAAGGCTTTATTTATAATTCACCCCTCCACTTT
TRBV25-1	TRBJ2-1	NA	TRBD2	CASSGLAGMRNNEQFF	TGTGCCAGCAGTGGATTAGCGGGGATGCGAAACAATGAGCAGTTCTTC
TRBV7-2	TRBJ1-3	once	NA	CASSLEGNTIYF	TGTGCCAGCAGCTTAGAAGGAAACACCATATATTTT
TRBV7-9	TRBJ2-1	NA	TRBD1	CASSPPGQGYNEQFF	TGTGCCAGCAGCCCTCCTGGACAGGGTTACAATGAGCAGTTCTTC
TRBV27	TRBJ1-6	NA	TRBD1	CASGGWDRPNSPLHF	TGTGCCAGCGGAGGGTGGGACAGGCCTAATTCACCCCTCCACTTT
TRBV7-7	TRBJ2-5	NA	NA	CASSKTGRGETQYF	TGTGCTAGCAGCAAGACAGGGAGGGGGGAGACCCAGTACTTC
TRBV23-1	TRBJ2-3	NA	NA	CASSRPRDFPRTDTQYF	TGCGCCAGCAGTCGACCTCGGGACTTCCCCCGCACAGATACGCAGTATTTT
TRBV7-9	TRBJ2-7	NA	NA	CASSLALGPYEQYF	TGTGCCAGCAGCTTAGCGCTCGGTCCCTACGAGCAGTACTTC
TRBV5-4	TRBJ2-7	NA	NA	CASSLDGASYEQYF	TGTGCCAGCAGCCTCGACGGGGCGTCCTACGAGCAGTACTTC